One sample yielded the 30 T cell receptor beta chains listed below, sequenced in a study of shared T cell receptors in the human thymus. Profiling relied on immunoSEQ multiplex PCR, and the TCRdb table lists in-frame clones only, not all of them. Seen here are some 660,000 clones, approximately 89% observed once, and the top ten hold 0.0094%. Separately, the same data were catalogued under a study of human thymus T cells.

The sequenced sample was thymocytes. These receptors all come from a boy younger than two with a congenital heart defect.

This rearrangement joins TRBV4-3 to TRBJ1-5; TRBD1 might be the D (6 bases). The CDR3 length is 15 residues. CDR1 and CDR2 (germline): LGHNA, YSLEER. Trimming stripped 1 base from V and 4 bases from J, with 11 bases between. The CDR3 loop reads CASSQAAGANQPQHF. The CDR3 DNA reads TGCGCCAGCAGCCAAGCCGCAGGGGCGAATCAGCCCCAGCATTTT.

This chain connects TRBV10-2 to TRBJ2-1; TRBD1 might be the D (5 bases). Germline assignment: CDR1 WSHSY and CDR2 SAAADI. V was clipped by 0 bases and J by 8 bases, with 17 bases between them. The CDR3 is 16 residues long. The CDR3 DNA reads TGCGCCAGCAGTGAGTCCAGGGCACCCTGGGTCCATGAGCAGTTCTTC. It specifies CASSESRAPWVHEQFF.

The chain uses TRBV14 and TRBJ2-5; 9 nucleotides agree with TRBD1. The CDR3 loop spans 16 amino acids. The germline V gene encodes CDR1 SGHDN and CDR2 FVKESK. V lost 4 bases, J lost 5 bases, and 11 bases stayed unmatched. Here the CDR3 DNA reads TGTGCCAGCAGCCCGAACCGGGACAGGGTAGAGGAGACCCAGTACTTC. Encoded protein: CASSPNRDRVEETQYF.

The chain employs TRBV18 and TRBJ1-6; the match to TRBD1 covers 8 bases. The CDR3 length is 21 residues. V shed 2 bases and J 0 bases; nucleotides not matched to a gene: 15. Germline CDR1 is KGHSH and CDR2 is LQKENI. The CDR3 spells CASSPAPKRQGASSYNSPLHF. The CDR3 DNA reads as TGTGCCAGCTCACCAGCCCCGAAGAGGCAGGGGGCGAGCTCCTATAATTCACCCCTCCACTTT.

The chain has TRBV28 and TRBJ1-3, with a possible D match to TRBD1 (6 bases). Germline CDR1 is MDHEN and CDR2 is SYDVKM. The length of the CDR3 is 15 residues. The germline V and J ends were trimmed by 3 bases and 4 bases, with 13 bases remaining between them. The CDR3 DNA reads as TGTGCCAGCAGTTTTACGGGACACTGCGGAAACACCATATATTTT. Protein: CASSFTGHCGNTIYF.

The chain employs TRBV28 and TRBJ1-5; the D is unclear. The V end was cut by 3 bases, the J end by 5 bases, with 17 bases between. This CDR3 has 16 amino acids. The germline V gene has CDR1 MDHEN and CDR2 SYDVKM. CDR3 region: CASSFDYTRAHQPQHF. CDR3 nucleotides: TGTGCCAGCAGTTTCGACTACACCAGAGCCCATCAGCCCCAGCATTTT. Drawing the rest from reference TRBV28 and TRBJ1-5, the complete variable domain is DVKVTQSSRYLVKRTGEKVFLECVQDMDHENMFWYRQDPGLGLRLIYFSYDVKMKEKGDIPEGYSVSREKKERFSLILESASTNQTSMYLCASSFDYTRAHQPQHFGDGTRLSIL.

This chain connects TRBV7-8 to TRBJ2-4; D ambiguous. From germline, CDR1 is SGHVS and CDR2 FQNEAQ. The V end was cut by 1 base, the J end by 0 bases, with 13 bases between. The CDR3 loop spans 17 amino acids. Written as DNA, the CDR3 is TGTGCCAGCAGCTTAGGAAAGACACCTTTAGCCAAAAACATTCAGTACTTC. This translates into CASSLGKTPLAKNIQYF.

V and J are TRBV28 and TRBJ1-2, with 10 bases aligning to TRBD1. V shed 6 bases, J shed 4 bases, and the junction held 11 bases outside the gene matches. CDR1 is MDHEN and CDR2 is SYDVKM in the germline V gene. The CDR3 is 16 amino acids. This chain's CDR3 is CASSSPRTGGVYGYTF. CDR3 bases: TGTGCCAGCAGCTCCCCGAGGACAGGGGGTGTCTATGGCTACACCTTC.

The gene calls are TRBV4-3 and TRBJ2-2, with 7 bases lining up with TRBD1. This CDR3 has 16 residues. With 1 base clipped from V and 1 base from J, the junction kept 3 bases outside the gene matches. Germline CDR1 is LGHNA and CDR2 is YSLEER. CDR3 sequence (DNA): TGCGCCAGCAGCCAAGTTTGGACAGGGAACACCGGGGAGCTGTTTTTT. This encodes CASSQVWTGNTGELFF.

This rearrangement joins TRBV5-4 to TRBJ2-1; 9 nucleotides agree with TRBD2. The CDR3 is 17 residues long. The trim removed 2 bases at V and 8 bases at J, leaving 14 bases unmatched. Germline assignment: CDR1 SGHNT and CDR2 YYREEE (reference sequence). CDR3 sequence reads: CASSFLAPSGTLHEQFF. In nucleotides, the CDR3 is TGTGCCAGCAGCTTTCTAGCCCCTAGCGGGACCCTCCATGAGCAGTTCTTC.

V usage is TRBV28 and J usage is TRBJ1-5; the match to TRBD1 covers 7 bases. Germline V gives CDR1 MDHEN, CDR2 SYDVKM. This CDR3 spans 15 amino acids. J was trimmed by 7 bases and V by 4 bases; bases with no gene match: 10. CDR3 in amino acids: CASSSPTGKGQPQHF. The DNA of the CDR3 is TGTGCCAGCAGTTCCCCGACAGGGAAAGGACAGCCCCAGCATTTT.

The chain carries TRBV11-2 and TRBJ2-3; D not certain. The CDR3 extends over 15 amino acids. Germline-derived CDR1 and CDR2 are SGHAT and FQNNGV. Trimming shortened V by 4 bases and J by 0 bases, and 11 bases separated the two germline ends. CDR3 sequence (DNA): TGTGCCAGCAGCTCCCGCGGAGAGAGCACAGATACGCAGTATTTT. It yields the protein CASSSRGESTDTQYF.

The CDR3 sequence: CASSLSGGHKDEQYF. The CDR3 bases are TGTGCCAGCAGCTTGAGCGGGGGACATAAGGACGAGCAGTACTTC. This chain links TRBV7-8 with TRBJ2-7; 8 nucleotides line up with TRBD2. This CDR3 has 15 residues. Unmatched junction bases numbered 9, after V lost 3 bases and J lost 5 bases. Germline CDR1 is SGHVS and CDR2 is FQNEAQ.

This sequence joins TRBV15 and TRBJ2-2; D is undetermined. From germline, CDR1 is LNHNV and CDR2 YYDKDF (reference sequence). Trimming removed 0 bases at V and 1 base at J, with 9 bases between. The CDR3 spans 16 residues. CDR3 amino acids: CATSRDLTVNTGELFF. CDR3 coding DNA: TGTGCCACCAGCAGAGATCTAACAGTGAACACCGGGGAGCTGTTTTTT.

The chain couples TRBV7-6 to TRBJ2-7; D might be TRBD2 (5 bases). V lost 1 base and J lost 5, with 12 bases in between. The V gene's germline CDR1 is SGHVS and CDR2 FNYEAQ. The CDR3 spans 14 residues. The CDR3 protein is CASSLGIANNEQYF. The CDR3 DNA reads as TGTGCCAGCAGCTTAGGTATAGCGAACAACGAGCAGTACTTC.

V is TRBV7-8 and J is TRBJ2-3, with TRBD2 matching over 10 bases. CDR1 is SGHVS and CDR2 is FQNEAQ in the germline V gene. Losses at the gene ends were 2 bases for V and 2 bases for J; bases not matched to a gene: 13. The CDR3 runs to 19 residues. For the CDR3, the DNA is TGTGCCAGCAGCTTAAGGCTCCCCAAGCGGGGGGGCCTCACAGATACGCAGTATTTT. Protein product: CASSLRLPKRGGLTDTQYF. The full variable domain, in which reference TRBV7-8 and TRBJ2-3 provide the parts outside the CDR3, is GAGVSQSPRYKVAKRGQDVALRCDPISGHVSLFWYQQALGQGPEFLTYFQNEAQLDKSGLPSDRFFAERPEGSVSTLKIQRTQQEDSAVYLCASSLRLPKRGGLTDTQYFGPGTRLTVL.

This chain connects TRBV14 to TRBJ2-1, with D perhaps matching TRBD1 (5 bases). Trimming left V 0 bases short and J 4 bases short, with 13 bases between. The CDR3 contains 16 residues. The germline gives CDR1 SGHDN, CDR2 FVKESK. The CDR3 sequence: CASSQDKKGIYNEQFF. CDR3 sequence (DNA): TGTGCCAGCAGCCAAGATAAAAAGGGGATTTACAATGAGCAGTTCTTC.

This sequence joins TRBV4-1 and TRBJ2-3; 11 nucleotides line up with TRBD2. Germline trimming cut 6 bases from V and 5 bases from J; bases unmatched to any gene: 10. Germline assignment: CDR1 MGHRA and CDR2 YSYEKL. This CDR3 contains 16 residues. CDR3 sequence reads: CASRLTSGGRVDTQYF. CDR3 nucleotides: TGCGCCAGCAGACTTACTAGCGGGGGACGTGTAGATACGCAGTATTTT.

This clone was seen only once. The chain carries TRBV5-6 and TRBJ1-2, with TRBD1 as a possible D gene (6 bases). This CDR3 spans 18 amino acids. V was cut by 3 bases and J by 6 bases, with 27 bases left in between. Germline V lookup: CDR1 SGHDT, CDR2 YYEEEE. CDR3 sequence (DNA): TGTGCCAGCAGCTCCCTACGGGGTTATGGGGGCACAAAAGATGGCTACACCTTC. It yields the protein CASSSLRGYGGTKDGYTF.

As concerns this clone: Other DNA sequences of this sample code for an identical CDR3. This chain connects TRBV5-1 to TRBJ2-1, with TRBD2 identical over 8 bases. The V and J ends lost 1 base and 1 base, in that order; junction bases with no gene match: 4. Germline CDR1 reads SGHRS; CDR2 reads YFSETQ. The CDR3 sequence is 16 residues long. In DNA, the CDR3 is TGCGCCAGCAGCTTGTCGGCTAGCGGGTCCTACAATGAGCAGTTCTTC. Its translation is CASSLSASGSYNEQFF.

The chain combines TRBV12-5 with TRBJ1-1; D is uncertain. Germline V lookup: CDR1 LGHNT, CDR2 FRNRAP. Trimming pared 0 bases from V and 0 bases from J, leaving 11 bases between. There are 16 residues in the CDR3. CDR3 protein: CASGLVFPQMNTEAFF. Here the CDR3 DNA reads TGTGCTAGTGGTTTGGTTTTTCCACAGATGAACACTGAAGCTTTCTTT.

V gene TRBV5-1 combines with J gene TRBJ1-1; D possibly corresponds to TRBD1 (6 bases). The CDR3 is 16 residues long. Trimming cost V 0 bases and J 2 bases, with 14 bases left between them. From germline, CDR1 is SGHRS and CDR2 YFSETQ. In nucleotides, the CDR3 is TGCGCCAGCAGCTTGGGTAGGACGACAGGAAACACTGAAGCTTTCTTT. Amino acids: CASSLGRTTGNTEAFF.

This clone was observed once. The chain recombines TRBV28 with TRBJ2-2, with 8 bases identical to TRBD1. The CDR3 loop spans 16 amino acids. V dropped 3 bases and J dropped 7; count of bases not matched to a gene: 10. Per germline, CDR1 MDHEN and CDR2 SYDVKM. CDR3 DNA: TGTGCCAGCAGTTTCGGACAGGGATATCGAGGCGGGGAGCTGTTTTTT. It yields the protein CASSFGQGYRGGELFF.

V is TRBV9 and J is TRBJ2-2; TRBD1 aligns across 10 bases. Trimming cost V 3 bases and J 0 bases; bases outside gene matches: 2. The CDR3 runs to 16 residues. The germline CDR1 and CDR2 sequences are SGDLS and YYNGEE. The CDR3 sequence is CASSAGQGANTGELFF. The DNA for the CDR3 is TGTGCCAGCAGCGCCGGACAGGGGGCGAACACCGGGGAGCTGTTTTTT.

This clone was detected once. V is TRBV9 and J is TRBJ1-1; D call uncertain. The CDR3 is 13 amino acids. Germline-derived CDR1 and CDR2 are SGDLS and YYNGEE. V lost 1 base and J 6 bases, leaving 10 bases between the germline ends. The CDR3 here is CASSVLDEAEAFF. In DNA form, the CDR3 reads TGTGCCAGCAGCGTATTGGATGAGGCTGAAGCTTTCTTT.

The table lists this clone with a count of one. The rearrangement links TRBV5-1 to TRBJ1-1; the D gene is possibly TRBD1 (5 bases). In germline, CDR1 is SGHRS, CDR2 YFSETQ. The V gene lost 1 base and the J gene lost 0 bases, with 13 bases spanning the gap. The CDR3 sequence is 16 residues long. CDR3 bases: TGCGCCAGCAGCTTGAGGGAGGGGAGGATGAACACTGAAGCTTTCTTT. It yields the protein CASSLREGRMNTEAFF.

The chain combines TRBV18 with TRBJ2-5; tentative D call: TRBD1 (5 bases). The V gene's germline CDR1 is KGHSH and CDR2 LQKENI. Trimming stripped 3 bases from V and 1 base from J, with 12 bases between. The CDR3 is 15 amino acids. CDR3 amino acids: CASSPSTDSQETQYF. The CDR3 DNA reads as TGTGCCAGCTCACCCAGCACAGACAGCCAAGAGACCCAGTACTTC.

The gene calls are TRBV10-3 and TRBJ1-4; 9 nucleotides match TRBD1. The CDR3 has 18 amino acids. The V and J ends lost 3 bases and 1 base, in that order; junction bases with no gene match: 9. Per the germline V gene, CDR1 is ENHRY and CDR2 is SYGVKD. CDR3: CAISDRDRAGITNEKLFF. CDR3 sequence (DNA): TGTGCCATCAGTGACAGGGACAGGGCGGGAATAACTAATGAAAAACTGTTTTTT.

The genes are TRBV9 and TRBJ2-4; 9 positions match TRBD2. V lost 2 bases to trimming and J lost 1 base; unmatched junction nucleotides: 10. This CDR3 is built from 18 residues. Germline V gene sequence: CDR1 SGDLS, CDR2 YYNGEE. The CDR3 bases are TGTGCCAGCAGCGTCTGGGCGGGGGGGCGAGAGGCCAAAAACATTCAGTACTTC. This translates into CASSVWAGGREAKNIQYF.

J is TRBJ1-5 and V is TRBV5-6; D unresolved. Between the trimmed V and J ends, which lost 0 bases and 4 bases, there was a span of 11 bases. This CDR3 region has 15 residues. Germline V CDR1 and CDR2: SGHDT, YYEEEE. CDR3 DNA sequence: TGTGCCAGCAGCTTGGGTGGGAGTAATAATCAGCCCCAGCATTTT. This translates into CASSLGGSNNQPQHF.